The clone carrying this T cell receptor (beta chain) was counted at least ten times. According to the study, TCR beta libraries were built with iRepertoire HTBI primers and CDR3-region Arm-PCR. TCRdb re-analysed the multiplex PCR reads in MiXCR, keeping a single row per CDR3 protein. The data contain 380,000 or so distinct CDR3 sequences, about 16% of them singletons. V dropped 7 bases and J dropped 7 bases, with 20 bases sitting between them. In germline, CDR1 is SGHRS, CDR2 YFSETQ. The CDR3 runs 15 residues. Time point reported: newly diagnosed GD, antithyroid drugs for less than 3 months. Preparation of the TCR library used RNA extracted from PBMCs. This specimen belongs to a study of regulatory T cells in long-lasting Graves disease. The wider study: New Graves' disease cases had less than 3 months of antithyroid drugs.

A further study also used this sample, focusing on T cells in Graves' hyperthyroidism and ophthalmopathy. According to that study: Diagnosis rested on symptoms, serum thyroxine and TRAb, thyroid ultrasound, and orbital computed tomography.

The genes are TRBV5-1 and TRBJ2-2, with D unclear. The material sequenced was peripheral blood mononuclear cells (PBMCs), taken at new diagnosis, from a patient treated with antithyroid drugs. The receptor was derived from a woman under 30 with Graves disease. CDR3 amino acids: CASGPLQVDFGELFF. The CDR3 nucleotides read TGCGCCAGCGGGCCCCTCCAGGTCGACTTCGGGGAGCTGTTTTTT.